This TCR beta chain came from a study of CD8 T cells in Susac syndrome. Reverse transcription of 0.5 to 1 ug RNA was performed with random hexamers. A multiplex approach, immunoSEQ multiplex PCR, amplified TCR beta CDR3 across 54 Vbeta and 13 Jbeta. MiXCR, run by TCRdb on the immunoSEQ multiplex PCR reads, gives a single entry per CDR3 protein. Of roughly 120,000 distinct CDR3 sequences listed, roughly 94% were seen once; the top ten hold approximately 0.12%. This CDR3 spans 14 amino acids. Germline CDR1 reads MNHEY; CDR2 reads SVGAGI. V was clipped by 8 bases and J by 4 bases, with 17 bases between them.

Sequencing was carried out using CD4+ T cells from PBMCs. This sequence joins TRBV6-5 and TRBJ1-2; the D gene is possibly TRBD1 (5 bases). This sequence was found in a human donor with multiple sclerosis. CDR3 DNA: TGTGCCAGCCACCCATCGAGGGGCTCCTATGGCTACACCTTC. It encodes CASHPSRGSYGYTF.